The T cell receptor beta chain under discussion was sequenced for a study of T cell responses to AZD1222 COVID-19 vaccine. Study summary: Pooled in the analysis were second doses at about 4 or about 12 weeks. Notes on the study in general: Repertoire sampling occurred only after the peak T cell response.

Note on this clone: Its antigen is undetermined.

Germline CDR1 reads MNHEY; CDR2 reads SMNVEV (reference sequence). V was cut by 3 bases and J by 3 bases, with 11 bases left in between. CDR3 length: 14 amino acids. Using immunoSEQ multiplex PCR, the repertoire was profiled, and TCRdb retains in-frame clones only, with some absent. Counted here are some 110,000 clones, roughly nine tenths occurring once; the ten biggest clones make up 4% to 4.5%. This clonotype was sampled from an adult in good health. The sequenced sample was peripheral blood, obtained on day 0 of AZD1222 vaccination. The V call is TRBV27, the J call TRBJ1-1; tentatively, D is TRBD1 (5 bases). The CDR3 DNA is TGTGCCAGCAGTTTGTGGGGACGGGACACTGAAGCTTTCTTT. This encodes CASSLWGRDTEAFF.